This TCR beta chain was retrieved from a study of blood T cell repertoires in COVID-19. Turning to the study itself: Sample material is recorded as cDNA or gDNA derived from T cells, B-cell-depleted T cells, or PBMCs.

This study enrolled people aged 18 to 89 from around 26 US geographic areas. Data came from immunoSEQ multiplex PCR; TCRdb stores just in-frame clones and leaves some out. The data show over 200,000 clones, about 80% seen once. Germline V CDR1 and CDR2: SGHTA, FQGNSA. V lost 2 bases and J 7 bases, leaving 20 bases between the germline ends. This CDR3 has 16 residues. The receptor was isolated from a man aged 60 to 69 who had recovered from COVID-19. The V and J genes are TRBV7-2 and TRBJ1-2, with D maybe TRBD1 (6 bases). Material for sequencing was PBMCs or T cells enriched from blood (not recorded which). This CDR3 is CASSLQSQGSSVGYTF. CDR3 coding DNA: TGTGCCAGCAGCTTACAGTCACAGGGAAGTTCGGTTGGCTACACCTTC.